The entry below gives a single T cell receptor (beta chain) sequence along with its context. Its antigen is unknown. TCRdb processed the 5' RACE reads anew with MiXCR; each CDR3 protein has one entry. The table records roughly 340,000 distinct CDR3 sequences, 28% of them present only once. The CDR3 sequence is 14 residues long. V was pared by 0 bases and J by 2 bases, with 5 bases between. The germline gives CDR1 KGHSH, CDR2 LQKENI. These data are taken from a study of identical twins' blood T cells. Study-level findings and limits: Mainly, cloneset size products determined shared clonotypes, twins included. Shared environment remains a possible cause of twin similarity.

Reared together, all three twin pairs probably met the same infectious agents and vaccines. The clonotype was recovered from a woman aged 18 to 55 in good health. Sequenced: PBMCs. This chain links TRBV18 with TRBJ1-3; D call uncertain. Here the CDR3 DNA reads TGTGCCAGCTCACCACCGGGAACTGGAAACACCATATATTTT. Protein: CASSPPGTGNTIYF.